This T cell receptor beta chain was sequenced during a study of OX40 agonist ivuxolimab in advanced cancers. Whole-study context: People who had prior anti-PD-1, anti-PD-L1 or anti-CTLA-4 therapy could take part, and around 43% had some. Points from the study as a whole: Partial responders dosed at 0.1-3.0 mg/kg displayed clonal expansion ranking among the lowest. Some nonresponders also had low normalized T-cell clonal expansion.

V was shortened by 0 bases and J by 3 bases, with 8 bases between the two germline ends. The CDR3 sequence is 13 residues long. CDR1 and CDR2 from the germline V gene are GTSNPN and SVGIG (reference sequence). A remark on this clone: What it binds is not known. The same CDR3 arises from other DNA sequences in this sample as well.

The repertoire was sequenced with immunoSEQ multiplex PCR; TCRdb's copy has only in-frame clones and lacks some. This sample has some 70,000 clones; around four fifths occur once, and the top ten carry just under 2.5%. Baseline was the first blood sampling point, followed by cycle 4 day 1 and cycle 7 day 1. The chain uses TRBV30 and TRBJ1-2; no reliable D call. Sequencing used CD4+ or CD8+ T cells sorted from blood, obtained in a trial of the OX40 agonist ivuxolimab. This receptor was identified in an adult with an advanced solid tumor such as melanoma, head and neck, liver or kidney cancer. The CDR3 loop is CAWSVGRDYGYTF. As DNA, the CDR3 is TGTGCCTGGAGTGTAGGCCGGGACTATGGCTACACCTTC.